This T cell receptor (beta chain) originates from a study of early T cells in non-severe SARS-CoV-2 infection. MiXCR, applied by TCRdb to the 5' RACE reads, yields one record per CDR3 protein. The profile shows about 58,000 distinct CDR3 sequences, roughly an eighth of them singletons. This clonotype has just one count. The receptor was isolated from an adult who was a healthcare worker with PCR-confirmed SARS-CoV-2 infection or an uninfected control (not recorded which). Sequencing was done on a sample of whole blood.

The CDR3 sequence is CASNPLTVRNTEAFF. The DNA of the CDR3 is TGTGCCAGCAACCCTCTGACAGTTCGGAACACTGAAGCTTTCTTT. The V call is TRBV28, the J call TRBJ1-1; D is possibly TRBD1 (5 bases). Germline CDR1 and CDR2: MDHEN and SYDVKM. Trimming pared 7 bases from V and 1 base from J, leaving 16 bases between. This CDR3 region has 15 residues.